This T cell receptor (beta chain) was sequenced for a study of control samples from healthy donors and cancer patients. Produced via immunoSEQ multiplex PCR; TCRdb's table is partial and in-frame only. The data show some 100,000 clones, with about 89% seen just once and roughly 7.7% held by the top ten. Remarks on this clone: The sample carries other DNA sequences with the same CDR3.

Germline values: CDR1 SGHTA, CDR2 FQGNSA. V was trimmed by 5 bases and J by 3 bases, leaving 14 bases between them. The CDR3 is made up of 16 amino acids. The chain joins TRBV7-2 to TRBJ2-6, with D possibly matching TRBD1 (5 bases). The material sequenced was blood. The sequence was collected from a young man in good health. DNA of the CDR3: TGTGCCAGCAGCATCCCCAGGGTAGGTGGGGCCAACGTCCTGACTTTC. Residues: CASSIPRVGGANVLTF.